The clone carrying this T cell receptor beta chain occurred many times. One entry per CDR3 protein results from TCRdb running MiXCR on the RT-PCR reads. The table includes under 95,000 distinct CDR3 sequences, less than 5% detected once. The data are from a study of patients and donors after allogeneic stem cell transplantation. The origin of this receptor is a human donor who was either an allogeneic HSCT recipient or a stem cell or donor lymphocyte infusion donor (not recorded which). It is not recorded whose cells these are; they may come from a transplant donor. The specimen sequenced was blood, either unsorted or a sorted T cell fraction (not recorded which).

The CDR3 sequence: CASSLPTGGSGANTGELFF. DNA of the CDR3: TGTGCCAGCAGCCTCCCAACAGGGGGCTCTGGCGCAAACACCGGGGAGCTGTTTTTT. The genes are TRBV9 and TRBJ2-2; 9 bases fit TRBD1. J was trimmed by 2 bases and V by 4 bases; bases with no gene match: 15. This CDR3 region has 19 residues. In germline, CDR1 is SGDLS, CDR2 YYNGEE.